The 2 T cell receptor beta chains listed next were all sequenced from one sample in a study of T cell responses to AZD1222 COVID-19 vaccine listed by TCRdb under 2021. Interpreted using the paper, the time point label stands for: baseline before first vaccination. The method was the immunoSEQ multiplex PCR assay. This is the immuneACCESS table as TCRdb keeps it, with only in-frame sequences that have V and J called. A part of the clones is gone; compared with another copy, unresolved V genes explain less than half, and the rest is unexplained. The sample records 150,000 to 200,000 clones, over 80% of which are singletons. Jointly, the top ten make up 10% of the sample. This specimen was peripheral blood, taken on day 0 of AZD1222 vaccination. Receptors were obtained from an adult in good health.

This clone was detected a few times. The rearrangement uses TRBV7-2 and TRBJ2-1; D might be TRBD2 (6 bases). Germline V gene lookup returns CDR1 SGHTA and CDR2 FQGNSA. CDR3 length equals 14 residues. V lost 6 bases, J lost 5 bases, and 14 bases lay in between. This CDR3 reads CASSRDSSNNEQFF. Written as DNA, the CDR3 is TGTGCCAGCAGTCGGGACTCTTCAAACAATGAGCAGTTCTTC.

This rearrangement joins TRBV11-3 to TRBJ1-1, with D possibly matching TRBD1 (6 bases). The CDR3 length is 17 residues. The germline V and J ends were trimmed by 2 bases and 0 bases, with 16 bases remaining between them. CDR1 is SGHNT and CDR2 is YENEEA in the germline V gene. Written as DNA, the CDR3 is TGTGCCAGCAGCTTATTTCCCCGCGGACAGTTGAACACTGAAGCTTTCTTT. This gives the protein CASSLFPRGQLNTEAFF. Full variable domain (remainder filled in from reference TRBV11-3 and TRBJ1-1): EAGVVQSPRYKIIEKKQPVAFWCNPISGHNTLYWYLQNLGQGPELLIRYENEEAVDDSQLPKDRFSAERLKGVDSTLKIQPAELGDSAVYLCASSLFPRGQLNTEAFFGQGTRLTVV.